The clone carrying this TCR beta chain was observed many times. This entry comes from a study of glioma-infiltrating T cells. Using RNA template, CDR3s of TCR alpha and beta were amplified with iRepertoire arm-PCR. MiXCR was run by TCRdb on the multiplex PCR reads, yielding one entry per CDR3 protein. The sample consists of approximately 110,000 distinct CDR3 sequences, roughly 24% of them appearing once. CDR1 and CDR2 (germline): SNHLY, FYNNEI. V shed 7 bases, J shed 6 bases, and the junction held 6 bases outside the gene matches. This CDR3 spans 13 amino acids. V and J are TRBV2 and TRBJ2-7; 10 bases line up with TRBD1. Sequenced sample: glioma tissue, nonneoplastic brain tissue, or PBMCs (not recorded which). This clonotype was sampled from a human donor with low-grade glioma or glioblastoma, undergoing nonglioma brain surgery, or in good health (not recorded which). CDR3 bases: TGTGCCAGCACCACGACAGGGGGCGGCGAGCAGTACTTC. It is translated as CASTTTGGGEQYF.